What follows is one T cell receptor (beta chain) and its context. Its cognate antigen has yet to be identified. Being a mouse receptor, it is described with mouse gene labels and germline sequences. The sequence runs out 1 residue before the end of the CDR3; the remainder is reconstructed from the germline J gene. This sample stems from a study of tissue T cells after allogeneic stem cell transplantation (dated by TCRdb to 2022 to 2024). With respect to the entire study: The study profiled TCR beta repertoires in many tissues obtained from research autopsies of patients with and without GVHD, and also in mouse models of GVHD. The human arm was a prospective observational study without blinding or randomization.

Study-wide findings and limitations: Within patients, how anatomically similar the tissues were was a key factor in shaping TCR repertoire composition, regardless of disease or transplant status. The patient cohort was small and clinically heterogeneous, and sampling depth was acknowledged as a limitation. The study did not establish which tissue TCRs were alloreactive or antigen-specific, and some clones may have been host cells that persisted. Only a few T cell clones appeared in more than one patient, yet motif-based clustering showed tissue-specific repertoire signatures that were shared between patients. In both patients and mice, only a limited portion of the TCR repertoire detected in tissues was captured by blood and spleen T cells.

Libraries were constructed by the immunoSEQ multiplex PCR assay. TCRbeta CDR3 sequencing was performed at survey depth by Adaptive Biotechnologies, and CDR3 sequences, V/J genes, productive frequency and template counts were reported. TCR beta CDR3 regions were amplified from genomic DNA rather than RNA. On the authors' methods: Jensen-Shannon divergence was used to quantify pairwise repertoire overlap between tissues, with a value of 1 meaning complete divergence and a value of 0 meaning identical repertoires. Tissues were clustered by single-linkage agglomerative hierarchical clustering of pairwise JSD values, and the clustering results were displayed as dendrograms. GLIPH2 was run on all patient samples with simulation_depth 1000, kmer_min_depth 3, cdr3_length_cutoff 8, keeping groups with more than two unique CDR3s. In a standardized tissue-overlap score, Jaccard GLIPH-group overlap across patients was extrapolated to a standard repertoire size of 1000 clones. Linear mixed-effect models, with tissue included as a fixed effect and individual included as a random effect, were used to assess associations of diversity with clinical or experimental variables. Drawn from immuneACCESS, this table holds only the in-frame rearrangements with V and J called that TCRdb kept. Clones are partly lost; checked studies trace under half to an unresolved V gene and leave the rest unexplained. D and trimming come from the DNA, and the V and J calls and clone size come from that table. The sample data list 2,000 to 2,500 clones, and around 55% of these were observed just once. The ten largest make up roughly 24% of the sample.

There are 13 amino acids in the CDR3, from cysteine to phenylalanine inclusive. Sequencing covers 36 bases of the CDR3, shown here with the frame starting at base 1. V was cut back by 2 bases and J by 6 bases, leaving a gap of 9 bases between them. CDR1 MSHET and CDR2 SYDVDS were looked up in the germline V gene. What this sample's time point label stands for: mouse harvest day 7 after allogeneic transplant. Each mouse graft, delivered by tail vein injection, combined 10^6 splenic CD5+ T cells with 10^7 T-cell-depleted bone marrow cells. GVHD in mice was modeled with a major MHC-mismatch B6 (H2b) into BALB/c (H2d) model, and tissues were profiled at day 7 or 14. Mouse tissues and retro-orbital blood were harvested on day 7 or 14 post-transplant using separate sterile tools per animal; livers were flushed beforehand. Before genomic DNA was isolated with the DNeasy Blood & Tissue Kit, mouse tissues were minced with razor blades in buffered saline.

Sample: spleen. The clonotype was recovered from a female BALB/c mouse given C57BL/6 T cells with graft-versus-host disease after an allogeneic hematopoietic cell transplant. The rearranged segments are TRBV29 and TRBJ2-5, with the D gene uncertain. The covered CDR3 bases are TGTGCTAGCAGTTTAGGGGTGAGGGACACCCAGTAC. It encodes CASSLGVRDTQY. The full CDR3 protein is CASSLGVRDTQYF.